The clone carrying this T cell receptor beta chain was observed a handful of times. The antigen is undetermined. Unique molecular identifiers were incorporated during preparation of the TCRbeta library. One entry per CDR3 protein, called by TCRdb with MiXCR from the PCR reads. The data show about 76,000 distinct CDR3 sequences, around an eighth seen once. This sample was taken from a study of T-cell reconstitution after alpha-beta-depleted transplantation in children. Whole-study findings and limits: Newly produced T cells mostly provided counts and TCRbeta diversity after one year, as hyperexpanded clones declined. The study traced high day-60 TCRbeta diversity in some patients to surviving recipient T cells and thymic progenitors. Reportedly, roughly two months post-transplant, alpha-beta T cells arose from several hundred expanded graft clones.

This clonotype originated in a male patient between 2 and 15 years old who had a stem cell transplant for acute lymphoblastic leukemia, so the T cells may come from the graft donor. The specimen was PBMCs, mostly from graft donor cells, collected 180 days after TCRalphabeta/CD19-depleted stem cell transplant.

CDR3 region: CASSLWQGAYEQYF. CDR3 DNA: TGTGCCAGCAGCTTATGGCAGGGGGCCTACGAGCAGTACTTC. The chain recombines TRBV11-2 with TRBJ2-7; TRBD1 agrees at 7 bases. This CDR3 has 14 amino acids. Per germline, CDR1 SGHAT and CDR2 FQNNGV. The junction had 3 bases not matched to a gene; V was cut back by 2 bases and J by 2 bases.